One and the same sample provided the 28 T cell receptor beta chains below, sequenced in a study of blood T cell repertoires in COVID-19. TCRdb keeps only in-frame clones here, not all; method: immunoSEQ multiplex PCR. The sample carries about 110,000 clones, 69% recorded once. The sample was peripheral blood. These receptors all stem from a man older than 75 with acute or convalescent COVID-19.

In nucleotides, the CDR3 is TGCGCCAGCAGCCATGCCACCGGGACAGGGCTCGCAGATACGCAGTATTTT. Translation: CASSHATGTGLADTQYF. V is TRBV4-1 and J is TRBJ2-3; TRBD1 matches at 9 bases. Per the germline V gene, CDR1 is MGHRA and CDR2 is YSYEKL. The CDR3 runs to 17 residues. J lost 4 bases, V lost 3 bases, and 11 bases had no gene match.

The chain combines TRBV10-3 with TRBJ1-5; no clear D gene. The CDR3 loop spans 16 amino acids. The V gene's germline CDR1 is ENHRY and CDR2 SYGVKD. Between the trimmed V and J ends, which lost 3 bases and 0 bases, there was a span of 12 bases. The CDR3 DNA reads as TGTGCCATCAGTGATCAACTGATCCTTAGCAATCAGCCCCAGCATTTT. Translated, it gives CAISDQLILSNQPQHF.

Note on this clone: Other DNA variants within this sample encode the same CDR3. The V and J genes are TRBV10-1 and TRBJ1-1; 8 nucleotides line up with TRBD1. CDR3 length equals 15 residues. The germline V gene encodes CDR1 WNHNN and CDR2 SYGVQD (reference sequence). The trim removed 3 bases at V and 3 bases at J, leaving 6 bases unmatched. DNA for the CDR3: TGCGCCAGCAGTGATTCCGGGACAGGTTACACTGAAGCTTTCTTT. Protein: CASSDSGTGYTEAFF.

The chain uses TRBV2 and TRBJ1-1; D remains unclear. The germline gives CDR1 SNHLY, CDR2 FYNNEI. With 3 bases removed from V and 1 base from J, the gap between germline ends came to 6 bases. The CDR3 consists of 13 residues. The CDR3 nucleotides read TGTGCCAGCAGTGAGGAGAAGAACACTGAAGCTTTCTTT. Translated, it gives CASSEEKNTEAFF. Combining the CDR3 with reference TRBV2 and TRBJ1-1 gives the whole variable domain EPEVTQTPSHQVTQMGQEVILRCVPISNHLYFYWYRQILGQKVEFLVSFYNNEISEKSEIFDDQFSVERPDGSNFTLKIRSTKLEDSAMYFCASSEEKNTEAFFGQGTRLTVV.

This clone was observed a handful of times. The rearrangement joins TRBV27 to TRBJ2-7; D may be TRBD1 (5 bases). The CDR3 consists of 10 residues. Between the trimmed V and J ends, which lost 8 bases and 4 bases, there was a span of 6 bases. Germline assignment: CDR1 MNHEY and CDR2 SMNVEV (reference sequence). CDR3 DNA sequence: TGTGCCAGCGGACATTACGAGCAGTACTTC. Residues: CASGHYEQYF.

This chain connects TRBV5-6 to TRBJ1-3, with 7 bases matching TRBD1. Germline lookup yields CDR1 SGHDT and CDR2 YYEEEE. The CDR3 has 18 amino acids. Germline trimming cut 5 bases from V and 3 bases from J; bases unmatched to any gene: 17. This chain's CDR3 is CASSRLRTGLNRGNTIYF. The DNA for the CDR3 is TGTGCCAGCAGTAGACTCAGGACAGGCCTAAATCGTGGAAACACCATATATTTT.

The CDR3 region has the DNA TGTGCCAGCAGCGTCCGGGACAGGGTAGCTGTTGAGCAGTTCTTC. Its protein product is CASSVRDRVAVEQFF. The V gene is TRBV7-8, the J gene TRBJ2-1; 9 nucleotides agree with TRBD1. Unmatched junction bases numbered 11, after V lost 5 bases and J lost 9 bases. Germline V lookup: CDR1 SGHVS, CDR2 FQNEAQ. There are 15 residues in the CDR3.

The rearrangement uses TRBV5-4 and TRBJ2-1; D gene uncertain. Deletions cut 2 bases from V and 10 bases from J, with 7 bases between. The CDR3 is made up of 11 amino acids. Germline values: CDR1 SGHNT, CDR2 YYREEE (reference sequence). The CDR3 nucleotides read TGTGCCAGCAGCTTAGCTAACGAGCAGTTCTTC. Its translation is CASSLANEQFF.

The gene calls are TRBV9 and TRBJ2-3, with a possible D match to TRBD2 (5 bases). This CDR3 is 15 amino acids long. The ends were cut back, 2 bases at V and 3 bases at J, with 13 bases in the middle. CDR1 and CDR2 (germline): SGDLS, YYNGEE. The CDR3 DNA follows: TGTGCCAGCAGCGTCAGACACGGCGGGACAGATACGCAGTATTTT. It codes for CASSVRHGGTDTQYF.

The J gene is TRBJ1-1, the V gene TRBV7-2, with a weak D call TRBD1 (5 bases). The CDR3 totals 13 residues. Germline loops: CDR1 SGHTA, CDR2 FQGNSA. Trimming removed 4 bases at V and 7 bases at J, with 13 bases between. CDR3 DNA: TGTGCCAGCAGCTACGGGGGAGAGAGTGAAGCTTTCTTT. Amino acids: CASSYGGESEAFF.

The chain employs TRBV7-9 and TRBJ2-1; TRBD2 aligns across 8 bases. The junction had 2 bases not matched to a gene; V was cut back by 3 bases and J by 1 base. The length of the CDR3 is 15 residues. Germline values: CDR1 SEHNR, CDR2 FQNEAQ (reference sequence). The CDR3 reads CASSLRGGSYNEQFF. The DNA of the CDR3 is TGTGCCAGCAGCTTGCGCGGGGGGTCCTACAATGAGCAGTTCTTC.

This clone was detected only a few times. The gene calls are TRBV7-8 and TRBJ2-7, with 14 positions matching TRBD2. V lost 5 bases and J lost 3; bases outside the gene matches: 6. CDR3 length: 16 residues. Germline lookup yields CDR1 SGHVS and CDR2 FQNEAQ. The DNA of the CDR3 is TGTGCCAGCAGCCATTGGACTAGCGGGGGGTACTACGAGCAGTACTTC. Translating gives CASSHWTSGGYYEQYF.

This chain links TRBV10-2 with TRBJ2-7; 11 positions agree with TRBD2. V lost 5 bases to trimming and J lost 3 bases; unmatched junction nucleotides: 6. The CDR3 length is 15 residues. Germline CDR1 and CDR2: WSHSY and SAAADI. CDR3 in amino acids: CASSTLAGGNYEQYF. CDR3 DNA: TGCGCCAGCAGTACCTTAGCGGGAGGGAACTACGAGCAGTACTTC.

In its sample, this clone was seen a few times. The V and J genes are TRBV6-5 and TRBJ2-1; D possibly corresponds to TRBD2 (6 bases). V gave up 8 bases and J gave up 9 bases, with 14 bases separating them. The germline gives CDR1 MNHEY, CDR2 SVGAGI. This CDR3 spans 12 amino acids. The CDR3 reads CASGREVGEQFF. CDR3 nucleotides: TGTGCCAGCGGCAGGGAGGTCGGTGAGCAGTTCTTC.

The chain employs TRBV28 and TRBJ1-2, with D tentatively TRBD1 (5 bases). Trimming took off 9 bases at V and 4 bases at J, with 15 bases between the two ends. Germline V lookup: CDR1 MDHEN, CDR2 SYDVKM. The CDR3 loop spans 13 amino acids. Here the CDR3 reads CASRDSHPYGYTF. CDR3 bases: TGTGCCAGTAGAGACAGCCACCCCTATGGCTACACCTTC.

This clone was counted only a few times. This chain links TRBV29-1 with TRBJ1-1; possible D gene TRBD1, 6 bases. CDR3 length equals 15 residues. Germline V gene sequence: CDR1 SQVTM, CDR2 ANQGSEA. Trimming stripped 6 bases from V and 3 bases from J, with 20 bases between. CDR3 amino acids: CSVLPYTGMDTEAFF. Here the CDR3 DNA reads TGCAGCGTCCTACCCTATACAGGGATGGACACTGAAGCTTTCTTT.

The chain employs TRBV4-1 and TRBJ2-5; 8 nucleotides match TRBD1. Germline trimming cut 0 bases from V and 9 bases from J; bases unmatched to any gene: 6. Germline assignment: CDR1 MGHRA and CDR2 YSYEKL. CDR3 size: 14 residues. CDR3 sequence (DNA): TGCGCCAGCAGCCAAGACAGGGGGCGAGGGGCCCAGTACTTC. Its translation is CASSQDRGRGAQYF.

V and J are TRBV12-5 and TRBJ2-1, with 12 bases lining up with TRBD2. Germline V gene data show CDR1 as LGHNT and CDR2 as FRNRAP. The CDR3 is 15 residues long. V lost 1 base and J lost 8; bases outside the gene matches: 3. CDR3 sequence reads: CASGLGGLAGYEQFF. DNA of the CDR3: TGTGCTAGTGGTTTGGGCGGACTAGCGGGATATGAGCAGTTCTTC.

This clone appeared a few times. The rearrangement uses TRBV28 and TRBJ1-5; a possible D gene is TRBD1 (5 bases). This CDR3 region has 16 residues. Trimming stripped 6 bases from V and 1 base from J, with 16 bases between. The germline gives CDR1 MDHEN, CDR2 SYDVKM. CDR3 amino acids: CASSLRLGQSNQPQHF. DNA for the CDR3: TGTGCCAGCAGCCTCCGACTCGGACAAAGCAATCAGCCCCAGCATTTT.

This clone was counted a few times. The chain recombines TRBV2 with TRBJ1-5, with a possible D match to TRBD1 (6 bases). The CDR3 is made up of 12 amino acids. V shed 9 bases and J shed 7 bases, with 13 bases lying between them. CDR1 and CDR2 from the germline V gene are SNHLY and FYNNEI. CDR3 in amino acids: CASTSGQQPQHF. The CDR3 DNA reads as TGTGCCAGTACCTCTGGACAGCAGCCCCAGCATTTT.

CDR3 DNA sequence: TGTGCCACCAGTTCTACAGGCTATCATAGCAATCAGCCCCAGCATTTT. It translates to CATSSTGYHSNQPQHF. The chain is built from TRBV24-1 and TRBJ1-5; possible D gene TRBD1, 5 bases. The ends were cut back, 6 bases at V and 0 bases at J, with 14 bases in the middle. The CDR3 is made up of 16 amino acids. Germline V gene sequence: CDR1 KGHDR, CDR2 SFDVKD.

Turning to this clone: Other nucleotide sequences from this sample produce the same CDR3. The chain is built from TRBV7-2 and TRBJ2-3; 8 bases are shared with TRBD2. CDR3 length: 16 residues. V shed 2 bases and J 2 bases; nucleotides not matched to a gene: 6. Germline values: CDR1 SGHTA, CDR2 FQGNSA. The CDR3 loop is CASSLRTSGTTDTQYF. The CDR3 DNA reads as TGTGCCAGCAGCTTAAGAACTAGCGGAACCACAGATACGCAGTATTTT.

This chain links TRBV27 with TRBJ2-5; D is undetermined. Trimming cost V 5 bases and J 0 bases, with 7 bases left between them. This CDR3 is built from 13 residues. Germline V gene lookup returns CDR1 MNHEY and CDR2 SMNVEV (reference sequence). CDR3 sequence: CASSPSDQETQYF. The CDR3 coding sequence is TGTGCCAGCAGTCCCTCAGACCAAGAGACCCAGTACTTC.

This clone occurred a few times. The V and J genes are TRBV28 and TRBJ1-5, with D tentatively TRBD1 (6 bases). From germline, CDR1 is MDHEN and CDR2 SYDVKM. V lost 6 bases and J lost 2, with 14 bases in between. The CDR3 is made up of 15 amino acids. CDR3 in DNA: TGTGCCAGCAGCCACGGGGACACCGGCAATCAGCCCCAGCATTTT. It translates to CASSHGDTGNQPQHF.

A few counts support this clone. The chain has TRBV28 and TRBJ2-7; TRBD2 agrees at 7 bases. Germline V gene lookup returns CDR1 MDHEN and CDR2 SYDVKM. This CDR3 contains 13 residues. The junction had 3 bases not matched to a gene; V was cut back by 7 bases and J by 0 bases. The CDR3 spells CASTGGGSYEQYF. CDR3 sequence (DNA): TGTGCCAGCACGGGAGGAGGCTCCTACGAGCAGTACTTC.

The chain employs TRBV15 and TRBJ1-5; 7 bases fit TRBD1. In germline, CDR1 is LNHNV, CDR2 YYDKDF (reference sequence). With V trimmed by 0 bases and J by 15 bases, 11 bases remained unmatched. The CDR3 extends over 14 amino acids. This CDR3 is CATSRDLDRAQLHF. The CDR3 nucleotides read TGTGCCACCAGCAGAGACCTCGACAGGGCTCAATTGCATTTT.

This CDR3 reads CASSYGGRETQYF. DNA of the CDR3: TGTGCCAGCAGTTACGGCGGGAGGGAGACCCAGTACTTC. This chain joins TRBV6-6 and TRBJ2-5; 8 nucleotides line up with TRBD2. V dropped 2 bases and J dropped 5; count of bases not matched to a gene: 1. The CDR3 is made up of 13 amino acids. Germline loops: CDR1 MNHNY, CDR2 SVGAGI (reference sequence).

The chain carries TRBV28 and TRBJ2-1; D gene ambiguous. In germline, CDR1 is MDHEN, CDR2 SYDVKM. There are 11 residues in the CDR3. The germline V and J ends were trimmed by 5 bases and 5 bases, with 4 bases remaining between them. The CDR3 region is CASSQNNEQFF. DNA for the CDR3: TGTGCCAGCAGTCAAAACAATGAGCAGTTCTTC.